Here is one TCR beta chain with its context. Its target is not known. TCRdb re-analyzed the 5' RACE reads; it lists each CDR3 protein once, without DNA. Its table lists some 450,000 distinct CDR3 sequences. The data derive from a study of monozygotic twins with inflammatory bowel disease. Points from the study as a whole: None of the different T cell subtypes could be distinguished from one another. IBD-affected twins scored below their healthy co-twins in TCRbeta diversity (inverse Simpson).

CDR3 length: 15 amino acids. The germline V gene has CDR1 SQVTM and CDR2 ANQGSEA. For every donor, one blood sample of approximately 2.6 ml was drawn. The source material was blood. The chain uses TRBV29-1 and TRBJ1-1; TCRdb's assignment of TRBD1 cannot be checked, as there is no DNA. The receptor was derived from a human donor with ulcerative colitis or Crohn's disease, or a healthy co-twin of an affected twin (not recorded which). CDR3 sequence reads: CSVEGKTGPWAEAFF.